The 19 T cell receptor beta chains presented below share a single source sample, sequenced in a study of technical replicates of blood from a few donors. Only in-frame clones appear in the TCRdb table, and some are missing; sequencing was by immunoSEQ multiplex PCR. The sample comprises under 85,000 clones, around 90% of which are singletons, and approximately 0.4% rests with the top ten. The material sequenced was T cells isolated from PBMCs. All receptors come from a human donor in good health.

The chain uses TRBV5-6 and TRBJ1-4, with 11 bases identical to TRBD1. The CDR3 has 18 residues. Looked up from germline, CDR1 is SGHDT and CDR2 is YYEEEE. The J segment lost 0 bases and the V segment lost 2 bases, leaving 6 bases of the junction unmatched. CDR3 coding DNA: TGTGCCAGCAGCTTCGGACAGGGGGCCCCCACAACTAATGAAAAACTGTTTTTT. Its translation is CASSFGQGAPTTNEKLFF.

This chain uses TRBV7-8 with TRBJ2-3, with 7 bases aligning to TRBD2. Trimming at V came to 5 bases and at J to 3 bases, leaving 11 bases not matched to a gene. This CDR3 has 16 residues. Per germline, CDR1 SGHVS and CDR2 FQNEAQ. The CDR3 region has the DNA TGTGCCAGCAGCGTCCAGTGGCTAGCGGCAACAGATACGCAGTATTTT. Translation gives CASSVQWLAATDTQYF.

V and J are TRBV29-1 and TRBJ1-1, with a tentative D call TRBD1 (5 bases). The CDR3 covers 13 residues. Germline V lookup: CDR1 SQVTM, CDR2 ANQGSEA. The ends were cut back, 2 bases at V and 4 bases at J, with 11 bases in the middle. This CDR3 is CSVERGSSTEAFF. CDR3 sequence (DNA): TGCAGCGTTGAAAGGGGCAGCTCCACTGAAGCTTTCTTT.

V gene TRBV5-1 combines with J gene TRBJ2-5; D is perhaps TRBD2 (6 bases). Germline V gene data show CDR1 as SGHRS and CDR2 as YFSETQ. The CDR3 is 13 amino acids. V gave up 0 bases and J gave up 9 bases, with 12 bases separating them. Here the CDR3 DNA reads TGCGCCAGCAGCTTGGATGGGGGAGGTCCCCAGTACTTC. This translates into CASSLDGGGPQYF.

The chain links TRBV27 to TRBJ1-1; 7 nucleotides match TRBD1. Trimming cost V 0 bases and J 0 bases; bases outside gene matches: 13. CDR3 length: 19 amino acids. Per the germline V gene, CDR1 is MNHEY and CDR2 is SMNVEV (reference sequence). The CDR3 nucleotides are TGTGCCAGCAGTTTATCGAGAGGGGGCCGGGGACAATTGAACACTGAAGCTTTCTTT. Protein product: CASSLSRGGRGQLNTEAFF.

The chain has TRBV11-3 and TRBJ1-1; TRBD1 aligns across 9 bases. The J segment lost 0 bases and the V segment lost 3 bases, leaving 5 bases of the junction unmatched. The CDR3 totals 16 residues. Germline CDR1 and CDR2: SGHNT and YENEEA. The CDR3 DNA sequence: TGTGCCAGCAGCTTTGGACAGGGGTACGTGAACACTGAAGCTTTCTTT. Protein product: CASSFGQGYVNTEAFF.

The chain links TRBV7-2 to TRBJ1-4; no clear D gene. V was pared by 5 bases and J by 0 bases, with 4 bases between. This CDR3 spans 13 amino acids. Germline CDR1 SGHTA, CDR2 FQGNSA. The CDR3 coding sequence is TGTGCCAGCAGCCGAGCAACTAATGAAAAACTGTTTTTT. Encoded protein: CASSRATNEKLFF.

The chain couples TRBV29-1 to TRBJ1-4, with D perhaps matching TRBD1 (6 bases). Trimming stripped 4 bases from V and 7 bases from J, with 19 bases between. The germline V gene has CDR1 SQVTM and CDR2 ANQGSEA. The CDR3 has 15 amino acids. The CDR3 loop reads CSVVFSGTRGEKLFF. CDR3 DNA sequence: TGCAGCGTTGTATTTTCGGGGACAAGGGGTGAAAAACTGTTTTTT.

This chain joins TRBV12-5 and TRBJ1-1, with D uncertain. In germline, CDR1 is LGHNT, CDR2 FRNRAP. The CDR3 loop spans 12 amino acids. V was shortened by 1 base and J by 4 bases, with 4 bases between the two germline ends. The CDR3 protein is CASGLGSTEAFF. The CDR3 DNA sequence: TGTGCTAGTGGTTTGGGCAGCACTGAAGCTTTCTTT.

This clone showed up just a few times. V and J are TRBV7-8 and TRBJ1-1, with D maybe TRBD1 (5 bases). Germline V gives CDR1 SGHVS, CDR2 FQNEAQ. The CDR3 has 13 residues. Trimming took 1 base from V and 4 from J, leaving 7 bases between them. CDR3: CASSLGQGTEAFF. The CDR3 DNA reads as TGTGCCAGCAGCTTAGGGCAGGGCACTGAAGCTTTCTTT. The full variable domain, rest sourced from reference TRBV7-8 and TRBJ1-1, is GAGVSQSPRYKVAKRGQDVALRCDPISGHVSLFWYQQALGQGPEFLTYFQNEAQLDKSGLPSDRFFAERPEGSVSTLKIQRTQQEDSAVYLCASSLGQGTEAFFGQGTRLTVV.

This sequence joins TRBV5-6 and TRBJ2-1; 9 nucleotides match TRBD2. This CDR3 is built from 15 residues. Germline V CDR1 and CDR2: SGHDT, YYEEEE. Trimming took 1 base from V and 8 from J; bases not matched to a gene: 7. The CDR3 here is CASSLSGLALHEQFF. For the CDR3, the DNA is TGTGCCAGCAGCTTGTCCGGACTAGCGCTCCATGAGCAGTTCTTC.

The chain employs TRBV2 and TRBJ2-1; TRBD1 matches 11 bases. The CDR3 spans 17 residues. V shed 5 bases, J shed 4 bases, and the junction held 10 bases outside the gene matches. The germline gives CDR1 SNHLY, CDR2 FYNNEI. The CDR3 loop reads CASSNRRTGGLYNEQFF. The DNA of the CDR3 is TGTGCCAGCAGTAATCGAAGGACAGGGGGCCTATACAATGAGCAGTTCTTC.

The chain is built from TRBV2 and TRBJ1-1; D gene unclear. V lost 6 bases to trimming and J lost 0 bases, with 8 bases between them. Germline CDR1 reads SNHLY; CDR2 reads FYNNEI. The CDR3 length is 13 residues. CDR3 sequence reads: CASSEDLNTEAFF. CDR3 coding DNA: TGTGCCAGCAGCGAGGACTTGAACACTGAAGCTTTCTTT.

This chain joins TRBV5-8 and TRBJ2-1, with 10 nucleotides matching TRBD2. Trimming at V came to 1 base and at J to 8 bases, leaving 6 bases not matched to a gene. Per the germline V gene, CDR1 is SGHTS and CDR2 is YDEGEE. This CDR3 spans 15 amino acids. The CDR3, as DNA: TGTGCCAGCAGCTTGACTAGCGGGATAGTAGATGAGCAGTTCTTC. As protein: CASSLTSGIVDEQFF.

Turning to this clone: Germline is not matched at one junction end, which may reflect a read error. The chain uses TRBV7-7 and TRBJ2-1; tentatively, D is TRBD2 (5 bases). Germline assignment: CDR1 SSHAT and CDR2 FNYEAQ (reference sequence). This CDR3 contains 14 residues. The CDR3 sequence is CASSLAGELHEQFF. The CDR3 DNA reads as TGTGCTAGCAGCTTAGCTGGGGAGCTCCATGAGCAGTTCTTC.

The rearrangement joins TRBV5-1 to TRBJ2-1; D is perhaps TRBD1 (6 bases). This CDR3 has 15 residues. Germline lookup yields CDR1 SGHRS and CDR2 YFSETQ. The V gene lost 2 bases and the J gene lost 7 bases, with 16 bases spanning the gap. CDR3: CASSFISLTGNEQFF. CDR3 nucleotides: TGCGCCAGCAGCTTTATAAGCCTCACAGGGAATGAGCAGTTCTTC.

This clone is a singleton in its sample. The V and J genes are TRBV7-2 and TRBJ2-1, with TRBD2 matching over 8 bases. The CDR3 covers 16 residues. Germline trimming cut 0 bases from V and 3 bases from J; bases unmatched to any gene: 4. CDR1 is SGHTA, CDR2 FQGNSA, per germline. CDR3 DNA: TGTGCCAGCAGCTTAGCGAGCGGGAGAGGCTACAATGAGCAGTTCTTC. Translating it yields CASSLASGRGYNEQFF. The full variable domain, completed using reference TRBV7-2 and TRBJ2-1, is GAGVSQSPSNKVTEKGKDVELRCDPISGHTALYWYRQSLGQGLEFLIYFQGNSAPDKSGLPSDRFSAERTGGSVSTLTIQRTQQEDSAVYLCASSLASGRGYNEQFFGPGTRLTVL.

The CDR3 is CASSLGGVEQFF. The CDR3 bases are TGTGCCAGCAGTTTAGGGGGGGTTGAGCAGTTCTTC. The chain links TRBV27 to TRBJ2-1; 7 positions match TRBD2. The CDR3 extends over 12 amino acids. With 2 bases clipped from V and 9 bases from J, the junction kept 1 base outside the gene matches. The V gene's germline CDR1 is MNHEY and CDR2 SMNVEV (reference sequence).

Written as DNA, the CDR3 is TGTGCCAGCAGCTTATCGGGAGGGCCCTACGAGCAGTACTTC. It codes for CASSLSGGPYEQYF. The rearrangement links TRBV5-4 to TRBJ2-7; 8 nucleotides line up with TRBD2. With V trimmed by 2 bases and J by 2 bases, 3 bases remained unmatched. The CDR3 runs 14 residues. The germline gives CDR1 SGHNT, CDR2 YYREEE (reference sequence).